The T cell receptor beta chain under discussion was sequenced for a study of blood T cell repertoires in COVID-19. As for the study in general: PBMCs, B-cell-depleted T cells, or T cells provided the cDNA or gDNA that made up the material.

Method: immunoSEQ multiplex PCR; TCRdb's copy keeps in-frame clones and lacks some. The sample gives approximately 350,000 clones, around 91% of which show up once; 1% is in the top ten. Those enrolled, adults aged roughly 18 to 89 years, came from about two dozen US areas. In assigning cohorts, the study relied on participant-reported clinical history. This CDR3 has 13 residues. The germline V gene encodes CDR1 MNHEY and CDR2 SVGAGI. Trimming took off 2 bases at V and 6 bases at J, with 11 bases between the two ends. The receptor comes from a man aged 18 to 30 who had recovered from COVID-19. This chain connects TRBV6-5 to TRBJ2-7; D possibly corresponds to TRBD1 (5 bases). Source material: PBMCs or T cells enriched from blood (not recorded which). For the CDR3, the DNA is TGTGCCAGCAGTTACCGAAGCCAGGGCGAGCAGTACTTC. Translating gives CASSYRSQGEQYF.